This TCR beta chain was captured in a study of OX40 agonist ivuxolimab in advanced cancers. Overall study: Aged roughly 23 to 85 with a mean of approximately 57 years, they were approximately 79% male. Previous treatment with anti-PD-1, anti-PD-L1 or anti-CTLA-4 therapy was allowed; under 50% had received some.

The method was immunoSEQ multiplex PCR; TCRdb's version includes in-frame clones alone and lacks a portion of them. The data show under 80,000 clones, around nine tenths seen once. This CDR3 comprises 15 residues. V shed 4 bases and J 6 bases; nucleotides not matched to a gene: 9. Germline V gene sequence: CDR1 SGHDT, CDR2 YYEEEE. The sample consisted of CD4+ or CD8+ T cells sorted from blood, taken in a trial of the OX40 agonist ivuxolimab. The sequence was obtained from an adult with an advanced solid tumor such as melanoma, head and neck, liver or kidney cancer. The chain is built from TRBV5-6 and TRBJ2-1, with 8 bases fitting TRBD1. For the CDR3, the DNA is TGTGCCAGCAGCGCAGGGACAGGCCTGATCAATGAGCAGTTCTTC. Translated, it gives CASSAGTGLINEQFF. Variable domain in full (rest from reference TRBV5-6 and TRBJ2-1): DAGVTQSPTHLIKTRGQQVTLRCSPKSGHDTVSWYQQALGQGPQFIFQYYEEEERQRGNFPDRFSGHQFPNYSSELNVNALLLGDSALYLCASSAGTGLINEQFFGPGTRLTVL.